This T cell receptor beta chain was captured in a study of shared clonotypes between healthy human individuals. In the study overall: Per donor, CD8 memory used one plate, CD8 naive used two, CD4 memory used three and CD4 naive used three.

Only CD45RO-negative cells positively selected for CCR7 counted as naive CD8 cells, so terminally differentiated effector memory CD45RA+ cells were excluded. Broader study findings: Clonotype sharing among donors, it was expected, would be affected by sequencing depth.

To note about this clone: Its antigen is undetermined.

A deep-level run was used for the assay. Sequencing was performed with immunoSEQ multiplex PCR; in TCRdb, only in-frame clones are kept and a portion is missing. The table lists hundreds of thousands of clones, 95% to 97% of them singletons. This TCR was sampled from a man under 40 in good health. Sequenced material: naive CD8+ T cells sorted from blood.

The CDR3 reads CASSASGGSLYEQYF. CDR3 DNA: TGTGCCAGCAGCGCCTCGGGAGGGAGTCTTTACGAGCAGTACTTC. The V and J genes are TRBV9 and TRBJ2-7; 8 nucleotides line up with TRBD2. CDR3 length: 15 residues. V was clipped by 3 bases and J by 4 bases; unmatched bases: 9. CDR1 SGDLS and CDR2 YYNGEE come from the germline V gene.